This T cell receptor beta chain comes out of a study of blood T cell repertoires in COVID-19. Study information: Sources were T cells, B-cell-depleted T cells, or PBMCs; the material itself was cDNA or gDNA.

Original analysis: Estimates of nucleated cell counts were drawn from the amplification of reference gene primers. TCRdb's table, derived via immunoSEQ multiplex PCR, lists solely in-frame clones and lacks some. Clone size and the V and J calls come from that table; the DNA yielded D and trimming. The data contain hundreds of thousands of clones, roughly 84% of them singletons. This sequence originates from a woman older than 75 with active or convalescent COVID-19. The sequenced material came from peripheral blood.

The CDR3 sequence is CASSQERIGAPETQYF. In DNA, the CDR3 is TGCGCCAGCAGCCAAGAGAGGATCGGCGCCCCGGAGACCCAGTACTTC. This chain uses TRBV4-3 with TRBJ2-5; D call uncertain. Trimming left V 0 bases short and J 5 bases short, with 16 bases between. There are 16 residues in the CDR3. Germline CDR1 reads LGHNA; CDR2 reads YSLEER.